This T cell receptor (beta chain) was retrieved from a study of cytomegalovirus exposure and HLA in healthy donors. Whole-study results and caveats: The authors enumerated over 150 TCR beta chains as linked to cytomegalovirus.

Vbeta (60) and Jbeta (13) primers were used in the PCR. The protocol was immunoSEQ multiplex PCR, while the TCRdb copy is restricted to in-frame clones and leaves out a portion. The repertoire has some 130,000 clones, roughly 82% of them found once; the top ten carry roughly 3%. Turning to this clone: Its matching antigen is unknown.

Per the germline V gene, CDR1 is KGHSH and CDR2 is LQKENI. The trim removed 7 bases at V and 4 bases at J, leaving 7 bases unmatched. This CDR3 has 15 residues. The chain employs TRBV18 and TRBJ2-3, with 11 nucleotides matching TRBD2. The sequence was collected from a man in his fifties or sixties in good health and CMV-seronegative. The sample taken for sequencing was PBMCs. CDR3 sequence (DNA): TGTGCCAGCTTTTACCTAGCGGGGGGCCCAGATACGCAGTATTTT. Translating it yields CASFYLAGGPDTQYF. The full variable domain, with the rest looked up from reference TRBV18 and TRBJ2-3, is NAGVMQNPRHLVRRRGQEARLRCSPMKGHSHVYWYRQLPEEGLKFMVYLQKENIIDESGMPKERFSAEFPKEGPSILRIQQVVRGDSAAYFCASFYLAGGPDTQYFGPGTRLTVL.